A selection of T cell receptor beta chains follows, all from one sample in a study of metastatic and nonmetastatic thyroid tumors. TCRdb re-clonotyped the PCR reads through MiXCR. Of more than 15,000 clones listed, about 28% were seen once; the top ten hold approximately 10%. Source material: blood. The receptors originated from a female donor with papillary thyroid cancer or a benign thyroid nodule (not recorded which). Some clones in this sample may be carry-over from other donors' samples. Both conserved end residues are part of each CDR3. The D gene is left open where the match is weak. Size values are once, few and many counts, or a class for expanded clones, and some rows have none.

d_gene | j_gene | v_gene | abundance | CDR3aa | CDR3nt
. | TRBJ2-7 | TRBV27 | medium-sized | CASRLSQGNYEQYF | TGTGCCAGCAGGCTTTCACAGGGCAACTACGAGCAGTACTTC
. | TRBJ1-1 | TRBV12-3/TRBV12-4 | medium-sized | CASSLQENTEAFF | TGTGCCAGCAGTTTACAGGAGAACACTGAAGCTTTCTTT
. | TRBJ2-7 | TRBV20-1 | . | CSARKGDHEQYF | TGCAGTGCTAGAAAGGGGGACCACGAGCAGTACTTC
TRBD1 | TRBJ1-1 | TRBV19 | few | CASSRVRTGRAFF | TGTGCCAGTAGTAGGGTCCGGACAGGTCGAGCTTTCTTT
. | TRBJ1-1 | TRBV6-1 | medium-sized | CASSELAGAEKLAFF | TGTGCCAGCAGTGAGTTGGCGGGGGCGGAAAAACTGGCTTTCTTT
TRBD1 | TRBJ1-6 | TRBV14 | medium-sized | CASSQADRVASPLHF | TGTGCCAGCAGCCAAGCCGACAGGGTGGCTTCACCCCTCCACTTT
. | TRBJ1-4 | TRBV9 | . | CASSVGEGDEKLFF | TGTGCCAGCAGCGTAGGGGAAGGGGATGAAAAACTGTTTTTT
TRBD1 | TRBJ2-7 | TRBV9 | many | CASSVGSGQGLYEQYF | TGTGCCAGCAGCGTAGGTAGTGGACAGGGACTTTACGAGCAGTACTTC
. | TRBJ2-3 | TRBV6-6 | medium-sized | CASSYSSASTDTQYF | TGTGCCAGCAGTTACTCGAGTGCTAGCACAGATACGCAGTATTTT
. | TRBJ2-1 | TRBV5-1 | medium-sized | CASSLERTGEEQFF | TGCGCCAGCAGCTTGGAAAGGACGGGGGAGGAGCAGTTCTTC
. | TRBJ1-2 | TRBV20-1 | . | CSGGANYGYTF | TGCAGCGGTGGGGCGAACTATGGCTACACCTTC
. | TRBJ1-4 | TRBV7-8 | . | CASSLSPGGREKLFF | TGTGCCAGCAGCTTATCCCCCGGGGGACGTGAAAAACTGTTTTTT
. | TRBJ1-5 | TRBV29-1 | many | CSVGGGDQPQHF | TGCAGCGTTGGAGGTGGGGATCAGCCCCAGCATTTT
. | TRBJ2-3 | TRBV11-2 | many | CASSLEWGLARDTQYF | TGTGCCAGCAGCTTAGAGTGGGGGCTAGCTAGGGATACGCAGTATTTT
. | TRBJ2-1 | TRBV5-1 | medium-sized | CASSLPTGVLNEQFF | TGCGCCAGCAGCCTCCCGACGGGGGTATTAAATGAGCAGTTCTTC
. | TRBJ1-6 | TRBV30 | medium-sized | CACQGEEYSPLHF | TGTGCCTGCCAAGGGGAGGAGTATTCACCCCTCCACTTT
. | TRBJ1-5 | TRBV10-3 | . | CAISGVFTGFVCPQHF | TGTGCCATCAGTGGGGTTTTTACAGGGTTTGTCTGCCCCCAGCATTTT
TRBD1 | TRBJ2-7 | TRBV20-1 | medium-sized | CSAGGGQGAYEQYF | TGCAGTGCTGGTGGGGGACAGGGGGCCTACGAGCAGTACTTC
. | TRBJ2-7 | TRBV5-1 | medium-sized | CASSFRQSYEQYF | TGCGCCAGCAGCTTTCGACAGTCCTACGAGCAGTACTTC
. | TRBJ2-7 | TRBV6-1 | . | CASRETLYEQYF | TGTGCCAGCAGAGAGACCCTATACGAGCAGTACTTC
. | TRBJ2-7 | TRBV7-8 | . | CASSLSSSYEQYF | TGTGCCAGCAGCTTAAGCAGCTCCTACGAGCAGTACTTC
TRBD1 | TRBJ2-3 | TRBV2 | many | CASRDRGLLDTQYF | TGTGCCAGCCGGGACAGGGGCTTATTGGATACGCAGTATTTT
. | TRBJ2-7 | TRBV5-1 | medium-sized | CASSSAHEQYF | TGCGCCAGCAGCTCCGCCCACGAGCAGTACTTC
. | TRBJ1-6 | TRBV2 | medium-sized | CASSVIGTEYNSPLHF | TGTGCCAGCAGTGTGATCGGAACCGAGTATAATTCACCCCTCCACTTT
. | TRBJ2-3 | TRBV29-1 | many | CSVEEGGLRWGDTQYF | TGCAGCGTTGAAGAAGGAGGTTTGCGTTGGGGAGATACGCAGTATTTT
. | TRBJ2-5 | TRBV4-2 | . | CASSQDPARGLIETHYF | TGTGCCAGCAGCCAAGATCCAGCGCGGGGGCTTATAGAGACCCATTACTTC
. | TRBJ1-2 | TRBV30 | . | CAWKGYDYTF | TGTGCCTGGAAAGGGTATGACTACACCTTC